This T cell receptor beta chain was captured by sequencing in a study of blood T cells in healthy people across ages. Study-level information: Per two T cells, template switching captured roughly one barcoded beta molecule.

The CDR3 runs 15 residues. Looked up from germline, CDR1 is DFQATT and CDR2 is SNEGSKA (reference sequence). V shed 0 bases and J shed 4 bases, with 16 bases lying between them. They isolated at least 6 million PBMCs from each sample. Overall study results and limits: Higher naive T cell percentage went strongly together with higher TCR beta diversity. The study found more naive CD4+ cells and higher diversity in long-lived than aged donors.

As to this clonotype: The antigen is unknown.

A sample-barcoded 5' primer and a J-beta primer mix were used in a second PCR of roughly 6 to 11 cycles. Via MiXCR, TCRdb re-called the 5' RACE reads, giving one row per CDR3 protein. The repertoire holds about 670,000 distinct CDR3 sequences, with over 40% as singletons. This receptor was identified in a woman at least 80 years old in good health. Material for sequencing was blood. The rearrangement uses TRBV20-1 and TRBJ2-7; D is unclear. The CDR3: CSARDPTVPTYEQYF. CDR3 bases: TGCAGTGCTAGAGATCCCACAGTTCCCACGTACGAGCAGTACTTC.